The 18 T cell receptor beta chains listed next were all sequenced from one sample in a study of T cell responses to AZD1222 COVID-19 vaccine. Only in-frame clones appear in the TCRdb table, and some are missing; sequencing was by immunoSEQ multiplex PCR. The sample shows some 79,000 clones, over 70% of them seen only once. The material was peripheral blood, obtained 28 days after the second AZD1222 dose. These receptors all come from an adult who received the AZD1222 COVID-19 vaccine.

The V and J genes are TRBV28 and TRBJ2-2; no clear D. CDR1 is MDHEN and CDR2 is SYDVKM in the germline V gene. The germline V and J ends were trimmed by 5 bases and 2 bases, with 6 bases remaining between them. This CDR3 region has 13 residues. This chain's CDR3 is CASSTPNTGELFF. The CDR3 region has the DNA TGTGCCAGCAGTACCCCAAACACCGGGGAGCTGTTTTTT.

This clone appeared once. V gene TRBV11-2 combines with J gene TRBJ2-7; TRBD2 might be the D (7 bases). Trimming removed 4 bases at V and 7 bases at J, with 14 bases between. CDR3 length: 13 residues. CDR1 SGHAT and CDR2 FQNNGV come from the germline V gene. CDR3 in DNA: TGTGCCAGCAGCTGGGGGCGGGGGTTAGAGCAGTACTTC. It yields the protein CASSWGRGLEQYF. Full variable domain (rest looked up from reference TRBV11-2 and TRBJ2-7): EAGVAQSPRYKIIEKRQSVAFWCNPISGHATLYWYQQILGQGPKLLIQFQNNGVVDDSQLPKDRFSAERLKGVDSTLKIQPAKLEDSAVYLCASSWGRGLEQYFGPGTRLTVT.

The chain uses TRBV23-1 and TRBJ2-3, with D uncertain. TRBV23-1 is assigned to the ORF class and has an uncertain function. This CDR3 comprises 15 residues. Trimming left V 2 bases short and J 1 base short, with 10 bases between. CDR3 sequence reads: CASSQPIRGTDTQYF. The CDR3 DNA sequence: TGCGCCAGCAGTCAACCTATACGGGGCACAGATACGCAGTATTTT.

This clone has just one count. The rearrangement joins TRBV5-6 to TRBJ2-7, with D perhaps matching TRBD1 (6 bases). Germline CDR1 and CDR2: SGHDT and YYEEEE. The germline V and J ends were trimmed by 5 bases and 5 bases, with 17 bases remaining between them. The CDR3 contains 14 residues. CDR3 residues: CASRAKQGNNEQYF. The DNA of the CDR3 is TGTGCCAGCAGAGCAAAACAGGGTAACAACGAGCAGTACTTC.

This clone was found a few times. J is TRBJ2-1 and V is TRBV27; D unresolved. Germline values: CDR1 MNHEY, CDR2 SMNVEV (reference sequence). There are 14 residues in the CDR3. The V end lost 6 bases, the J end lost 6 bases, and 15 bases lay between the germline ends. CDR3 sequence: CASRTPLFGNEQFF. The CDR3 DNA reads TGTGCCAGCAGGACCCCTCTATTCGGCAATGAGCAGTTCTTC.

The gene calls are TRBV6-5 and TRBJ2-3; D is unclear. In germline, CDR1 is MNHEY, CDR2 SVGAGI. The CDR3 runs to 11 residues. V lost 4 bases to trimming and J lost 5 bases, with 4 bases between them. The CDR3 region has the DNA TGTGCCAGCAGTTCCAGAGATACGCAGTATTTT. Protein: CASSSRDTQYF.

This clone was detected once. CDR3 bases: TGCGCCAGCAGCTTGGCCCCGGGGGGGCTCGAGGAGCAGTTCTTC. It translates to CASSLAPGGLEEQFF. The chain couples TRBV5-1 to TRBJ2-1; 8 bases map to TRBD2. In germline, CDR1 is SGHRS, CDR2 YFSETQ. This CDR3 spans 15 amino acids. Trimming took 0 bases from V and 10 from J; bases not matched to a gene: 9.

This clone was counted only a few times. The V call is TRBV7-9, the J call TRBJ2-7, with 7 bases lining up with TRBD2. The CDR3 spans 16 residues. V trimming: 6 bases; J trimming: 4 bases; junction bases outside the gene matches: 15. CDR1 SEHNR and CDR2 FQNEAQ come from the germline V gene (reference sequence). CDR3 coding DNA: TGTGCCAGCAGTCAAAAAAGCGGGGAGCTATTTTACGAGCAGTACTTC. This gives the protein CASSQKSGELFYEQYF.

This chain links TRBV6-6 with TRBJ1-3; D possibly corresponds to TRBD1 (5 bases). V lost 2 bases to trimming and J lost 1 base, with 9 bases between them. Looked up from germline, CDR1 is MNHNY and CDR2 is SVGAGI (reference sequence). This CDR3 region has 15 residues. In DNA, the CDR3 is TGTGCCAGCAGTTACCTACAGGAGTCTGGAAACACCATATATTTT. Protein: CASSYLQESGNTIYF.

This clone was picked up one time. V gene TRBV7-3 combines with J gene TRBJ1-1; TRBD1 matches at 8 bases. The CDR3 consists of 14 residues. The germline CDR1 and CDR2 sequences are SGHTA and FQGTGA. Losses at the gene ends were 5 bases for V and 5 bases for J; bases not matched to a gene: 7. CDR3 DNA: TGTGCCAGCAGCGCAGGACAGGGTAGTACTGAAGCTTTCTTT. It encodes CASSAGQGSTEAFF.

This chain connects TRBV24-1 to TRBJ2-3; D is perhaps TRBD1 (6 bases). From germline, CDR1 is KGHDR and CDR2 SFDVKD. This CDR3 region has 13 residues. V was clipped by 5 bases and J by 8 bases, with 13 bases between them. CDR3 sequence reads: CATSVPGTSTQYF. In nucleotides, the CDR3 is TGTGCCACCAGTGTGCCCGGGACATCTACGCAGTATTTT.

This clone was seen only a few times. V and J are TRBV3-1 (or the pseudogene TRBV3-2) and TRBJ1-1; D is ambiguous. Germline CDR1 LGHDT, CDR2 YNNKEL (reference sequence). The CDR3 is 14 amino acids. V lost 1 base, J lost 0 bases, and 6 bases lay in between. The CDR3 here is CASSQVLLNTEAFF. Written as DNA, the CDR3 is TGTGCCAGCAGCCAAGTGTTATTGAACACTGAAGCTTTCTTT.

This clone was seen only once. The gene calls are TRBV28 and TRBJ1-5, with D perhaps TRBD1 (5 bases). There are 15 residues in the CDR3. The germline V and J ends were trimmed by 6 bases and 6 bases, with 18 bases remaining between them. Looked up from germline, CDR1 is MDHEN and CDR2 is SYDVKM. The CDR3 DNA reads TGTGCCAGCAGAGTCCGGGACTTTAAGGGTCAGCCCCAGCATTTT. Its protein product is CASRVRDFKGQPQHF.

J is TRBJ2-2 and V is TRBV27; possible D gene TRBD2, 6 bases. The CDR3 totals 15 residues. The germline V gene encodes CDR1 MNHEY and CDR2 SMNVEV (reference sequence). V dropped 9 bases and J dropped 7 bases, with 21 bases sitting between them. The CDR3 protein is CARRDPEGQIGELFF. The CDR3 DNA reads TGTGCCAGAAGGGACCCGGAGGGCCAGATCGGGGAGCTGTTTTTT.

This clone was counted a single time. The chain links TRBV3-1 (or the pseudogene TRBV3-2) to TRBJ1-4, with D unresolved. Trimming shortened V by 0 bases and J by 11 bases, and 13 bases separated the two germline ends. The germline V gene has CDR1 LGHDT and CDR2 YNNKEL (reference sequence). CDR3 length: 14 amino acids. Here the CDR3 DNA reads TGTGCCAGCAGCCAAGAGGAAAGGGTAGGGAAACTGTTTTTT. Translation: CASSQEERVGKLFF.

The genes are TRBV19 and TRBJ2-1; TRBD2 matches at 11 bases. Germline CDR1 reads LNHDA; CDR2 reads SQIVND (reference sequence). This CDR3 region has 14 residues. Germline trimming cut 6 bases from V and 6 bases from J; bases unmatched to any gene: 4. This CDR3 is CASRDGLAGNEQFF. For the CDR3, the DNA is TGTGCCAGTAGGGATGGACTAGCGGGCAATGAGCAGTTCTTC.

This clone showed up just once. The rearrangement links TRBV18 to TRBJ2-3, with 8 bases aligning to TRBD1. The ends lost 6 bases at V and 9 bases at J; junction bases unmatched: 17. CDR1 and CDR2 (germline): KGHSH, LQKENI. The CDR3 extends over 16 amino acids. The CDR3 loop reads CASSPTSTGAVRTQYF. CDR3 DNA sequence: TGTGCCAGCTCCCCAACTTCGACAGGGGCGGTGAGGACGCAGTATTTT.

The chain employs TRBV21-1 and TRBJ1-4; the listed D gene, TRBD1, was not tested against the DNA. TRBV21-1 corresponds to a pseudogene. The CDR3 has 16 amino acids. The CDR3 bases are TGTGCCAGCAGCGCCAGACAGGGTCTCCCTTGGGAAAAACTGTTTTTT. Translating gives CASSARQGLPWEKLFF.